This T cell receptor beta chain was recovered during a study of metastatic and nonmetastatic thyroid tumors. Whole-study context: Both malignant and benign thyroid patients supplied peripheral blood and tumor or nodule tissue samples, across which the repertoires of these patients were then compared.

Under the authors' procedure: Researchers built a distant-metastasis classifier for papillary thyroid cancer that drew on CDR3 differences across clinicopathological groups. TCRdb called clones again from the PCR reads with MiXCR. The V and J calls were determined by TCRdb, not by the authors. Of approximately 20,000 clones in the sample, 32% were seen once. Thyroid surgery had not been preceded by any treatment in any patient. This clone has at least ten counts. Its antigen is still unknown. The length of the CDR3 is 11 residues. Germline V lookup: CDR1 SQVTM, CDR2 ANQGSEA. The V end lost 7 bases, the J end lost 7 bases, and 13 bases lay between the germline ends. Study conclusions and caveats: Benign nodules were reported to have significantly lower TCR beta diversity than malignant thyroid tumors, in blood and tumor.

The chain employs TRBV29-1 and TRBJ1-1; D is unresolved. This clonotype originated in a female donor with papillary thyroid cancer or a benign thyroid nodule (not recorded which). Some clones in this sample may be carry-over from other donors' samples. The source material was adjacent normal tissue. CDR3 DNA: TGCAGCGCCCCGGAAGGTCTTGAAGCTTTCTTT. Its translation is CSAPEGLEAFF.